This T cell receptor (beta chain) was sequenced during a study of cytomegalovirus exposure and HLA in healthy donors. V was shortened by 0 bases and J by 8 bases, with 13 bases between the two germline ends. The CDR3 totals 14 residues. The germline gives CDR1 MNHEY, CDR2 SVGAGI. Study-wide results and limits: TCR beta V- and J-gene trimming was later associated with a missense DCLRE1C variant. Most TCRs appeared rarely, but some public TCRs recurred in many donors. In an earlier analysis, productive rearrangement rates for most beta V segments clustered near 87% or 30%. HLA alleles showed associations with some 17,000 TCR beta sequences in a later analysis, at a 0.05 false discovery rate.

On this clone: Its antigen remains unidentified.

PCR primers comprised 60 Vbeta and 13 Jbeta primers. Assay used: immunoSEQ multiplex PCR; TCRdb lists only in-frame clones, some missing. The table has some 150,000 clones, about four fifths seen once. The sequencing sample was made of PBMCs. This TCR came from a man aged 25-45 years in good health and CMV-seronegative. The chain combines TRBV6-5 with TRBJ1-2, with D hard to call. The CDR3 here is CASSYSWETLGYTF. Here the CDR3 DNA reads TGTGCCAGCAGTTACTCCTGGGAGACTTTGGGCTACACCTTC.